This T cell receptor (beta chain) was sequenced for a study of OX40 agonist ivuxolimab in advanced cancers. Looking at the study overall: Antecedent anti-PD-1, anti-PD-L1 or anti-CTLA-4 therapy was permissible, with about 40% having received some. Findings and caveats of the study: Mean expanded clone counts were higher in CD8+ than CD4+ T cells.

A note on this clone: What it binds is not known.

This CDR3 is 15 amino acids long. Germline V CDR1 and CDR2: MNHNS, SASEGT. The V gene end was trimmed by 11 bases and the J gene end by 7 bases; junction bases not matched to a gene: 14. Profiling relied on immunoSEQ multiplex PCR, and the TCRdb table lists in-frame clones only, not all of them. The sample lists some 48,000 clones, around four fifths seen once, with around 25% in the top ten. V is TRBV6-1 and J is TRBJ2-2; 9 bases map to TRBD1. The TCR originated in an adult with an advanced solid tumor such as melanoma, head and neck, liver or kidney cancer. Sample: CD4+ or CD8+ T cells sorted from blood, taken in a trial of the OX40 agonist ivuxolimab. CDR3 in DNA: TGTGCCGTCAGCGCCCCGGGACAGGGAATCGGGGAGCTGTTTTTT. This sequence encodes CAVSAPGQGIGELFF.